The 8 T cell receptor beta chains listed next were all sequenced from one sample in a study of OX40 agonist ivuxolimab in advanced cancers. Sequencing used immunoSEQ multiplex PCR; TCRdb keeps in-frame clones, though not all of them. The repertoire holds about 64,000 clones, 70% to 90% seen once, with 1.3% in the top ten. The sample consisted of CD4+ or CD8+ T cells sorted from blood, taken in a trial of the OX40 agonist ivuxolimab. The receptors here all came from an adult with an advanced solid tumor such as melanoma, head and neck, liver or kidney cancer.

V gene TRBV7-2 combines with J gene TRBJ1-2; D is uncertain. Trimming cost V 5 bases and J 3 bases, with 13 bases left between them. CDR1 is SGHTA and CDR2 is FQGNSA in the germline V gene. The length of the CDR3 is 14 residues. DNA for the CDR3: TGTGCCAGCAGCCCCCGGACGGCTGACTATGGCTACACCTTC. Translating gives CASSPRTADYGYTF. Full variable domain (missing parts from reference TRBV7-2 and TRBJ1-2): GAGVSQSPSNKVTEKGKDVELRCDPISGHTALYWYRQSLGQGLEFLIYFQGNSAPDKSGLPSDRFSAERTGGSVSTLTIQRTQQEDSAVYLCASSPRTADYGYTFGSGTRLTVV.

The genes are TRBV7-2 and TRBJ1-1, with D maybe TRBD1 (5 bases). CDR3 length: 13 residues. The germline V and J ends were trimmed by 5 bases and 7 bases, with 14 bases remaining between them. Per germline, CDR1 SGHTA and CDR2 FQGNSA. This CDR3 reads CASSHNGGHEAFF. The CDR3 DNA follows: TGTGCCAGCAGCCACAATGGGGGTCATGAAGCTTTCTTT.

The sample holds one count of this clone. The rearrangement links TRBV7-6 to TRBJ2-5; TRBD2 matches at 7 bases. This CDR3 region has 12 residues. The V gene's germline CDR1 is SGHVS and CDR2 FNYEAQ. V shed 5 bases and J 4 bases; nucleotides not matched to a gene: 1. The DNA of the CDR3 is TGTGCCAGCAGCGGGGGGGGAGAGACCCAGTACTTC. It yields the protein CASSGGGETQYF.

The V gene is TRBV6-6, the J gene TRBJ1-4; 7 bases line up with TRBD1. Losses at the gene ends were 7 bases for V and 7 bases for J; bases not matched to a gene: 12. This CDR3 is built from 15 residues. The germline V gene encodes CDR1 MNHNY and CDR2 SVGAGI (reference sequence). The CDR3 region has the DNA TGTGCCAGCAAGGCCGACGGGACAGCTGGTGAAAAACTGTTTTTT. Its translation is CASKADGTAGEKLFF.

This chain uses TRBV29-1 with TRBJ1-2; tentatively, D is TRBD1 (6 bases). V lost 7 bases and J lost 3, with 15 bases in between. Germline V gene data show CDR1 as SQVTM and CDR2 as ANQGSEA. The CDR3 covers 13 residues. The CDR3 DNA is TGCAGCGCAAAAATTCCAGGGGACTATGGCTACACCTTC. Amino acid sequence: CSAKIPGDYGYTF. The variable domain in full, with the rest retrieved from reference TRBV29-1 and TRBJ1-2, is SAVISQKPSRDICQRGTSLTIQCQVDSQVTMMFWYRQQPGQSLTLIATANQGSEATYESGFVIDKFPISRPNLTFSTLTVSNMSPEDSSIYLCSAKIPGDYGYTFGSGTRLTVV.

The rearrangement links TRBV7-2 to TRBJ2-2; possibly TRBD2 for D (7 bases). The CDR3 is made up of 16 amino acids. CDR1 SGHTA and CDR2 FQGNSA come from the germline V gene. V lost 2 bases and J lost 4, with 14 bases in between. CDR3 coding DNA: TGTGCCAGCAGCTTACGGGGGGCTTCTGGCACCGGGGAGCTGTTTTTT. Translation gives CASSLRGASGTGELFF.

This chain joins TRBV28 and TRBJ2-2; D gene uncertain. Trimming left V 6 bases short and J 7 bases short, with 3 bases between. Germline V CDR1 and CDR2: MDHEN, SYDVKM. CDR3 length equals 10 residues. CDR3 amino acids: CASRGGELFF. CDR3 nucleotides: TGTGCCAGCAGGGGCGGGGAGCTGTTTTTT.

This sequence joins TRBV2 and TRBJ1-1; D remains unclear. Trimming shortened V by 2 bases and J by 5 bases, and 12 bases separated the two germline ends. From germline, CDR1 is SNHLY and CDR2 FYNNEI. The CDR3 contains 14 residues. The chain's CDR3 is CASSELLGATEAFF. The CDR3 nucleotides are TGTGCCAGCAGTGAACTGCTGGGCGCGACTGAAGCTTTCTTT.